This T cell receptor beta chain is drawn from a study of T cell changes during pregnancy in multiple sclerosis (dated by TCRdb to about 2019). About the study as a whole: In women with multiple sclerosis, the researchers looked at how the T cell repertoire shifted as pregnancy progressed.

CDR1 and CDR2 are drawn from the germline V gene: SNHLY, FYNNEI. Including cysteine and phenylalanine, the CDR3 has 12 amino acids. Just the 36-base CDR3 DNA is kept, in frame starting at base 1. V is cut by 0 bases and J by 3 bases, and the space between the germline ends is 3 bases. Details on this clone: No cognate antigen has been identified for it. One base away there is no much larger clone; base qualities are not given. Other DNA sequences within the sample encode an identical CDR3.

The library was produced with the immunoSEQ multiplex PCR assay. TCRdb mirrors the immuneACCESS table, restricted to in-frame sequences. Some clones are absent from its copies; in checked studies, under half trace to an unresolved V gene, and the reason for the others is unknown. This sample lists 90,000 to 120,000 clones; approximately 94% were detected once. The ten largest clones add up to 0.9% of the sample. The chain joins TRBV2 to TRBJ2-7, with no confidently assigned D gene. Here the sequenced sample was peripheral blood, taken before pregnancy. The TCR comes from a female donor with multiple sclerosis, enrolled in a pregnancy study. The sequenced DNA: TGTGCCAGCAGTGAAGCGCGCTACGAGCAGTACTTC. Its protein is CASSEARYEQYF.